This entry is about one TCR beta chain. These data originate in a study of blood T cell repertoires in COVID-19. Across the study: Acute and convalescent COVID-19 specimens originated in the United States, Italy and Spain. T cells, B-cell-depleted T cells, or PBMCs provided the cDNA or gDNA that served as material.

Original data processing: By means of reference gene primer amplification, nucleated cell counts were estimated. Only in-frame clones appear in the TCRdb table, and some are missing; sequencing was by immunoSEQ multiplex PCR. Clonal size and the V and J genes are those of that table, whereas D and trimming came from the DNA. The table has some 130,000 clones, approximately 80% seen once; the top ten hold 1.9%. The receptor comes from a man between 65 and 85 years old with acute or convalescent COVID-19. Source material: peripheral blood.

The CDR3 DNA sequence: TGCGCCAGCAGCTTACGACTGGCCTACAATGAGCAGTTCTTC. Its translation is CASSLRLAYNEQFF. The chain recombines TRBV5-1 with TRBJ2-1; D call uncertain. This CDR3 comprises 14 residues. Looked up from germline, CDR1 is SGHRS and CDR2 is YFSETQ. V was cut by 2 bases and J by 2 bases, with 8 bases left in between.